The clone carrying this T cell receptor (beta chain) has a handful of counts. This sample stems from a study of tumor-infiltrating lymphocytes in oesophageal squamous cell carcinoma. MiXCR, run by TCRdb on the PCR reads, gives a single entry per CDR3 protein. The sample contains under 15,000 distinct CDR3 sequences, roughly 50% of which appear only once. The sample comprised esophageal tumor tissue. This receptor was taken from a female donor with esophageal squamous cell carcinoma.

CDR3 in DNA: TGTGCCAGCAGCTTAGAGGGATGGGGTTTGTACGAGCAGTACTTC. Translation: CASSLEGWGLYEQYF. The chain links TRBV7-6 to TRBJ2-7; D uncertain. There are 15 residues in the CDR3. The germline gives CDR1 SGHVS, CDR2 FNYEAQ. V was clipped by 1 base and J by 4 bases, with 14 bases between them.